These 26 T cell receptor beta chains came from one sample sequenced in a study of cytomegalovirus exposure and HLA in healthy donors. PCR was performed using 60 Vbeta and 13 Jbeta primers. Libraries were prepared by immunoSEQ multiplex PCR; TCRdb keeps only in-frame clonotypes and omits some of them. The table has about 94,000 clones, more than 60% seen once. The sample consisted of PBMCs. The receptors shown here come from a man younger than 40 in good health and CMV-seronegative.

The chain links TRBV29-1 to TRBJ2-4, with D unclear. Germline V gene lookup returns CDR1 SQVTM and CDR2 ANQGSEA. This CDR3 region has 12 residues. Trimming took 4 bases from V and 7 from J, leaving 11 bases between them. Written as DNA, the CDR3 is TGCAGCGTTGTTGGGCGTAGTAACATTCAGTACTTC. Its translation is CSVVGRSNIQYF.

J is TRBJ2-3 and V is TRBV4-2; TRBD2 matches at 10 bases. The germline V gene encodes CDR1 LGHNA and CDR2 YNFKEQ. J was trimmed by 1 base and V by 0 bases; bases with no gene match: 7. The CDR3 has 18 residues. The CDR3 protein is CASSQDFSGGPGTDTQYF. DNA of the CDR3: TGTGCCAGCAGCCAAGATTTTAGCGGGGGGCCGGGCACAGATACGCAGTATTTT.

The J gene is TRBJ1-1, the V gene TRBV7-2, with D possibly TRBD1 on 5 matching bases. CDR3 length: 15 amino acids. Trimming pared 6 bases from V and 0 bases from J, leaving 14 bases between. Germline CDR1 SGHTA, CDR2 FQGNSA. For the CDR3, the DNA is TGTGCCAGCAGTACAATGGTAGGGGTGAACACTGAAGCTTTCTTT. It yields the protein CASSTMVGVNTEAFF. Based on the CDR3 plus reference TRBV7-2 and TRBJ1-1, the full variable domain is GAGVSQSPSNKVTEKGKDVELRCDPISGHTALYWYRQSLGQGLEFLIYFQGNSAPDKSGLPSDRFSAERTGGSVSTLTIQRTQQEDSAVYLCASSTMVGVNTEAFFGQGTRLTVV.

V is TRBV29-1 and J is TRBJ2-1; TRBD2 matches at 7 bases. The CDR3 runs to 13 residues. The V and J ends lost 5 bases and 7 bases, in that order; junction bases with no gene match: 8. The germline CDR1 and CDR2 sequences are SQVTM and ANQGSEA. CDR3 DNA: TGCAGCGTTTCTAGCGGCAGGCGGAATGAGCAGTTCTTC. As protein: CSVSSGRRNEQFF.

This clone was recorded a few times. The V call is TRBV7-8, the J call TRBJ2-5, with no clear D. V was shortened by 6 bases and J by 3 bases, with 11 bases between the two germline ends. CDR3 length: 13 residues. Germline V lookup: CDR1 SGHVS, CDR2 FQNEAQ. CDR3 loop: CASSVGREETQYF. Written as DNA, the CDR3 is TGTGCCAGCAGTGTGGGTCGGGAAGAGACCCAGTACTTC.

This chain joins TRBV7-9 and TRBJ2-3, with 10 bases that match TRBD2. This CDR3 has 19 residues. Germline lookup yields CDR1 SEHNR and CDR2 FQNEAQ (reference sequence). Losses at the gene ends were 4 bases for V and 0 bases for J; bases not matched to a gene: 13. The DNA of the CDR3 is TGTGCCAGCAGCTCACTAGCGGGATCCTTGCTATCTAGCACAGATACGCAGTATTTT. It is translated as CASSSLAGSLLSSTDTQYF.

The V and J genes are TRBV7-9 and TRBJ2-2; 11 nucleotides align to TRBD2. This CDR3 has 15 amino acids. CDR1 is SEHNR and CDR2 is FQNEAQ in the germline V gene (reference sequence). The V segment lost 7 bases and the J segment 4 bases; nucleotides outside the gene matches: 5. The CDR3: CASTPGLAVTGELFF. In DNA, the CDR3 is TGTGCCAGCACCCCGGGACTAGCGGTCACCGGGGAGCTGTTTTTT. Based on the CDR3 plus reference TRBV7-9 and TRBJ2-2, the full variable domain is DTGVSQNPRHKITKRGQNVTFRCDPISEHNRLYWYRQTLGQGPEFLTYFQNEAQLEKSRLLSDRFSAERPKGSFSTLEIQRTEQGDSAMYLCASTPGLAVTGELFFGEGSRLTVL.

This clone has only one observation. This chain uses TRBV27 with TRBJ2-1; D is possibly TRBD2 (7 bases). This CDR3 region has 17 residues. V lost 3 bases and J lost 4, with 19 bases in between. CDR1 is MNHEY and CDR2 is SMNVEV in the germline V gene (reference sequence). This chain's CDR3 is CASSFFPWRGPYNEQFF. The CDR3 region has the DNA TGTGCCAGCAGTTTTTTTCCTTGGCGGGGGCCATACAATGAGCAGTTCTTC.

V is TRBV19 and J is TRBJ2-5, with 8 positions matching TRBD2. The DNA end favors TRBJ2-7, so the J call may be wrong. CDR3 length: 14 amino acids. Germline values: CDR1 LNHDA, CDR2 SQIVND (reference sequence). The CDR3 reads CASSFAGGSYEQYF. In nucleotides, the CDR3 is TGTGCCAGTAGTTTTGCGGGAGGTTCCTACGAGCAGTACTTC.

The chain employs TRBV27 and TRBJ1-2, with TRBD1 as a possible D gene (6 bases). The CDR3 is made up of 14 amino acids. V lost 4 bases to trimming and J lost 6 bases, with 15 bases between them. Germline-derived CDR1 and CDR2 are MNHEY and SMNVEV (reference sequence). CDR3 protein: CASSSSRGLHGYTF. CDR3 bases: TGTGCCAGCAGTTCCTCGCGGGGGCTTCATGGCTACACCTTC.

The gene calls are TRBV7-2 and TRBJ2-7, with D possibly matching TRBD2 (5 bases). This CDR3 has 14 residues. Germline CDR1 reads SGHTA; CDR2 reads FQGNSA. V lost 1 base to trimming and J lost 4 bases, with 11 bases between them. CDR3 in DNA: TGTGCCAGCAGCTTAGGCGGGCTAGAGTACGAGCAGTACTTC. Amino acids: CASSLGGLEYEQYF.

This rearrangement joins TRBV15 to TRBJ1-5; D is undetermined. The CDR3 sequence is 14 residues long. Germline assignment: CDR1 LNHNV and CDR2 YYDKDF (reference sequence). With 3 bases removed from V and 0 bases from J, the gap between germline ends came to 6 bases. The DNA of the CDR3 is TGTGCCACCAGCAGCGACACTAGCAATCAGCCCCAGCATTTT. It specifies CATSSDTSNQPQHF.

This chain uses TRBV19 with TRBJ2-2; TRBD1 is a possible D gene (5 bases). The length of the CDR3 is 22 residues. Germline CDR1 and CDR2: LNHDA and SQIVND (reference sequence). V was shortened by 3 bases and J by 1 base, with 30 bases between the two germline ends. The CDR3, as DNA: TGTGCCAGTAGTATTTTGGGGCGCTTCAGGGAATCGGGTTCGGGGAACACCGGGGAGCTGTTTTTT. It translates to CASSILGRFRESGSGNTGELFF. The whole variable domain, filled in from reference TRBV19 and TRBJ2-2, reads DGGITQSPKYLFRKEGQNVTLSCEQNLNHDAMYWYRQDPGQGLRLIYYSQIVNDFQKGDIAEGYSVSREKKESFPLTVTSAQKNPTAFYLCASSILGRFRESGSGNTGELFFGEGSRLTVL.

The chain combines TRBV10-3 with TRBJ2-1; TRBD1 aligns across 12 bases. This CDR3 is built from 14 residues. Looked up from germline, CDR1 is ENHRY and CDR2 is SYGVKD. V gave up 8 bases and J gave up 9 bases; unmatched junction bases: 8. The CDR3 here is CAIDRDRGLSEQFF. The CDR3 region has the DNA TGTGCCATCGACCGGGACAGGGGGCTCAGTGAGCAGTTCTTC.

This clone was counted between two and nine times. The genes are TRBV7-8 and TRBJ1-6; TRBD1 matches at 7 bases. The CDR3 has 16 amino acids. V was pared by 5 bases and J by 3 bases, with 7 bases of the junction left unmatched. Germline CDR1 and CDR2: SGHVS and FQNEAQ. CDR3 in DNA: TGTGCCAGCAGCACCAAGACAGGGAACTATAATTCACCCCTCCACTTT. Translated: CASSTKTGNYNSPLHF.

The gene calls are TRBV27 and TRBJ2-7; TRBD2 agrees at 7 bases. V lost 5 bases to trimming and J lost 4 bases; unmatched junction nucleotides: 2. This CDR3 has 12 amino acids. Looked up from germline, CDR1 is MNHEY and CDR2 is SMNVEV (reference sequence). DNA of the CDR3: TGTGCCAGCAGTCCGGGACTATACGAGCAGTACTTC. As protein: CASSPGLYEQYF.

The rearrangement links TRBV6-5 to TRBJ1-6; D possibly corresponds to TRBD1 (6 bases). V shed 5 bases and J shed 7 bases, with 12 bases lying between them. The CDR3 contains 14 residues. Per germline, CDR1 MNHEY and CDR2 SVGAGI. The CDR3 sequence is CASSRTGTNSPLHF. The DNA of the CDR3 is TGTGCCAGCAGTCGAACAGGGACGAATTCACCCCTCCACTTT.

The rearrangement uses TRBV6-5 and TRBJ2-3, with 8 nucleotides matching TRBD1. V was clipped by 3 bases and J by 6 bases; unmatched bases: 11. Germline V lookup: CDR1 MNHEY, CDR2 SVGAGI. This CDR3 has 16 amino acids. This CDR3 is CASSYKGTGGRDTQYF. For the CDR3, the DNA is TGTGCCAGCAGTTATAAGGGCACAGGGGGAAGGGATACGCAGTATTTT.

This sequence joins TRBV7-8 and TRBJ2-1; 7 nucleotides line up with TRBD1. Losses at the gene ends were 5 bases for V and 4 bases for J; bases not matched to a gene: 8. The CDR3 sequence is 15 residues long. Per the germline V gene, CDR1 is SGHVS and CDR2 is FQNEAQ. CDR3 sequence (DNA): TGTGCCAGCAGCCCCGAGGACAGGTATTACAATGAGCAGTTCTTC. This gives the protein CASSPEDRYYNEQFF.

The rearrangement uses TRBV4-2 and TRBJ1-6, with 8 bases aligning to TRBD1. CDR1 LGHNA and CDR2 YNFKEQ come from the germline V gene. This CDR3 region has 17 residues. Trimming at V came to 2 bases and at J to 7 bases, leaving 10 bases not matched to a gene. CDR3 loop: CASSQSVGQGVNSPLHF. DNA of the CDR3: TGTGCCAGCAGCCAAAGCGTTGGACAGGGAGTAAATTCACCCCTCCACTTT.

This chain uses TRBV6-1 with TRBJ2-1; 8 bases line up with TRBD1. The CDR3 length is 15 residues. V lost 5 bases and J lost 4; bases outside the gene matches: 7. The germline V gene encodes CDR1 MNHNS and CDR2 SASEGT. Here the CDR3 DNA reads TGTGCCAGCAGTTCGGACAGGGTCGTTTACAATGAGCAGTTCTTC. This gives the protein CASSSDRVVYNEQFF.

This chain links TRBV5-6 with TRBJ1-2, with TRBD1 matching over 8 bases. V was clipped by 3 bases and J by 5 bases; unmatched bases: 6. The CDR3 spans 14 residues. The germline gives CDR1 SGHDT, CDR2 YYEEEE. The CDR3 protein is CASSSRTGWYGYTF. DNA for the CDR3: TGTGCCAGCAGCTCCCGGACAGGGTGGTATGGCTACACCTTC.

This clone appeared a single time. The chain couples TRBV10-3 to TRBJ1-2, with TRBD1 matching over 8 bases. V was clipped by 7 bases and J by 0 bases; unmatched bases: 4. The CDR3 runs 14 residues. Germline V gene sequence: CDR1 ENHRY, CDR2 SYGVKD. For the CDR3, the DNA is TGTGCCATCACCCTGGACAGGGCTAACTATGGCTACACCTTC. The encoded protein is CAITLDRANYGYTF.

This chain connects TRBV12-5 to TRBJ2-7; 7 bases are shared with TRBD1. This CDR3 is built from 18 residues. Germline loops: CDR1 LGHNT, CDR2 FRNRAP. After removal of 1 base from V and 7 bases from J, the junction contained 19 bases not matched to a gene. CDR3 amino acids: CASGLAGTAAFLLREQYF. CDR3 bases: TGTGCTAGTGGTTTGGCCGGGACAGCCGCTTTTTTATTAAGGGAGCAGTACTTC.

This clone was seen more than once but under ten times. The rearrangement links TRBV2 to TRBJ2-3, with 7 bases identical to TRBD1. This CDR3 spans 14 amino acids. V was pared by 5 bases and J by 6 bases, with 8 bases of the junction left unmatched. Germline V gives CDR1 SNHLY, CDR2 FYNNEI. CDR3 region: CASSLQGPRDTQYF. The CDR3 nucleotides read TGTGCCAGCAGTCTACAGGGGCCTCGCGATACGCAGTATTTT.

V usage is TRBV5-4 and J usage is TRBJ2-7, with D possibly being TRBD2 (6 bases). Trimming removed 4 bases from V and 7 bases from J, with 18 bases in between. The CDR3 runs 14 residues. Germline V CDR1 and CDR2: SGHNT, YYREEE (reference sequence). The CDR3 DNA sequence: TGTGCCAGCAGCCCCGGAGGGGAGTCTGGGGAGCAGTACTTC. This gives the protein CASSPGGESGEQYF.